These 17 T cell receptor beta chains share one sample of origin, sequenced in a study of tissue T cells after allogeneic stem cell transplantation. Adult allogeneic hematopoietic cell transplant recipients with steroid-refractory graft-versus-host disease were prospectively enrolled for research autopsy. The method was immunoSEQ multiplex PCR; TCRdb's version includes in-frame clones alone and lacks a portion of them. Of roughly 2,000 clones listed, 55% to 65% are singletons. Source: transverse colon tissue, taken at autopsy. The receptors were sampled from a male patient of 60 years or more with steroid-refractory graft-versus-host disease after an allogeneic stem cell transplant. Some T cells may trace back to the graft donor.

The CDR3 reads CASSLGALFYNEQFF. As DNA, the CDR3 is TGTGCCAGCAGCTTAGGGGCTCTATTTTACAATGAGCAGTTCTTC. The V call is TRBV7-9, the J call TRBJ2-1; no clear D gene. This CDR3 spans 15 amino acids. Germline lookup yields CDR1 SEHNR and CDR2 FQNEAQ (reference sequence). V lost 1 base, J lost 4 bases, and 11 bases lay in between.

This sequence joins TRBV11-2 and TRBJ1-4; D perhaps matches TRBD1 (5 bases). The ends were cut back, 4 bases at V and 7 bases at J, with 16 bases in the middle. Germline CDR1 is SGHAT and CDR2 is FQNNGV. The length of the CDR3 is 15 residues. The CDR3 DNA reads TGTGCCAGCAGCTCGCGAGAGGGGACTGGTGAAAAACTGTTTTTT. The encoded protein is CASSSREGTGEKLFF. Full variable domain (remainder filled in from reference TRBV11-2 and TRBJ1-4): EAGVAQSPRYKIIEKRQSVAFWCNPISGHATLYWYQQILGQGPKLLIQFQNNGVVDDSQLPKDRFSAERLKGVDSTLKIQPAKLEDSAVYLCASSSREGTGEKLFFGSGTQLSVL.

By share, this clone counts as large. The identical CDR3 is also encoded by other nucleotide sequences in the sample. V is TRBV7-2 and J is TRBJ2-7; D might be TRBD2 (6 bases). Germline CDR1 and CDR2: SGHTA and FQGNSA. The CDR3 extends over 14 amino acids. Trimming took 1 base from V and 2 from J, leaving 9 bases between them. The CDR3 loop is CASSLGGEPYEQYF. CDR3 in DNA: TGTGCCAGCAGCTTAGGGGGGGAACCCTACGAGCAGTACTTC.

This clone has only one observation. The chain links TRBV27 to TRBJ2-1; D may be TRBD1 or TRBD2 (5 bases each). Germline V gives CDR1 MNHEY, CDR2 SMNVEV (reference sequence). CDR3 length: 15 amino acids. Trimming stripped 6 bases from V and 1 base from J, with 13 bases between. For the CDR3, the DNA is TGTGCCAGCAGACCCGGGACGGAATCCTACAATGAGCAGTTCTTC. Translating it yields CASRPGTESYNEQFF.

The gene calls are TRBV27 and TRBJ1-5; D gene ambiguous. Germline V gene sequence: CDR1 MNHEY, CDR2 SMNVEV (reference sequence). The CDR3 covers 15 residues. The V end lost 5 bases, the J end lost 3 bases, and 14 bases lay between the germline ends. In DNA form, the CDR3 reads TGTGCCAGCAGTCCGCTTGGCCAGCACAATCAGCCCCAGCATTTT. This codes for CASSPLGQHNQPQHF.

J is TRBJ1-3 and V is TRBV7-8; 11 bases align to TRBD1. The germline V gene has CDR1 SGHVS and CDR2 FQNEAQ. CDR3 length: 14 residues. V shed 3 bases and J 7 bases; nucleotides not matched to a gene: 2. The CDR3 DNA follows: TGTGCCAGCAGCTTCGGGACAGGGGGGAACACCATATATTTT. Encoded protein: CASSFGTGGNTIYF. Full variable domain (rest looked up from reference TRBV7-8 and TRBJ1-3): GAGVSQSPRYKVAKRGQDVALRCDPISGHVSLFWYQQALGQGPEFLTYFQNEAQLDKSGLPSDRFFAERPEGSVSTLKIQRTQQEDSAVYLCASSFGTGGNTIYFGEGSWLTVV.

This clone was observed a handful of times. The chain is built from TRBV11-2 and TRBJ1-1; D is unclear. CDR1 SGHAT and CDR2 FQNNGV come from the germline V gene. With 2 bases removed from V and 8 bases from J, the gap between germline ends came to 12 bases. CDR3 size: 13 residues. The CDR3 reads CASSLRSGIEAFF. The CDR3 region has the DNA TGTGCCAGCAGCTTAAGGTCAGGAATAGAAGCTTTCTTT.

This clone was seen just once. This CDR3 reads CASSFSGLRTDTQYF. The CDR3 DNA sequence: TGTGCCAGCAGCTTTTCAGGCCTGCGGACAGATACGCAGTATTTT. The chain has TRBV7-3 and TRBJ2-3; D remains unclear. The CDR3 is 15 residues long. Trimming took off 3 bases at V and 3 bases at J, with 13 bases between the two ends. The germline V gene encodes CDR1 SGHTA and CDR2 FQGTGA.

This clone was observed a few times. J is TRBJ1-2 and V is TRBV3-1 (or the pseudogene TRBV3-2), with D uncertain. Germline V gives CDR1 LGHDT, CDR2 YNNKEL (reference sequence). V was clipped by 1 base and J by 8 bases, with 8 bases between them. This CDR3 comprises 12 residues. DNA of the CDR3: TGTGCCAGCAGCCAAGGGGAGAGGGGCTACACCTTC. Translating it yields CASSQGERGYTF.

The chain employs TRBV7-2 and TRBJ1-1, with D possibly being TRBD1 (5 bases). Looked up from germline, CDR1 is SGHTA and CDR2 is FQGNSA. V shed 2 bases and J shed 9 bases, with 13 bases lying between them. The CDR3 is 13 amino acids. The CDR3 bases are TGTGCCAGCAGCTTAAGGGGAGTGAGACAAGCTTTCTTT. It is translated as CASSLRGVRQAFF. The full variable domain, its missing parts supplied by reference TRBV7-2 and TRBJ1-1, is GAGVSQSPSNKVTEKGKDVELRCDPISGHTALYWYRQSLGQGLEFLIYFQGNSAPDKSGLPSDRFSAERTGGSVSTLTIQRTQQEDSAVYLCASSLRGVRQAFFGQGTRLTVV.

This clone has more than one count but fewer than ten. The chain couples TRBV18 to TRBJ2-5; D unclear. CDR1 KGHSH and CDR2 LQKENI come from the germline V gene. The CDR3 is made up of 13 amino acids. V lost 3 bases, J lost 6 bases, and 11 bases lay in between. Written as DNA, the CDR3 is TGTGCCAGCTCACCCCCGAGTCGTCAGACCCAGTACTTC. This translates into CASSPPSRQTQYF.

This chain joins TRBV7-2 and TRBJ1-4; a possible D gene is TRBD1 (5 bases). V lost 3 bases, J lost 6 bases, and 11 bases lay in between. Germline CDR1 SGHTA, CDR2 FQGNSA. The CDR3 has 14 residues. For the CDR3, the DNA is TGTGCCAGCAGCTTTTGGGACGGGGATGAAAAACTGTTTTTT. Translating gives CASSFWDGDEKLFF.

The V call is TRBV18, the J call TRBJ1-1, with D possibly TRBD1 on 6 matching bases. Germline-derived CDR1 and CDR2 are KGHSH and LQKENI. The V end lost 6 bases, the J end lost 1 base, and 15 bases lay between the germline ends. The CDR3 is 15 amino acids. In DNA form, the CDR3 reads TGTGCCAGCTCCCAGATGACAGGATGGAACACTGAAGCTTTCTTT. Its translation is CASSQMTGWNTEAFF.

V usage is TRBV7-9 and J usage is TRBJ1-1; D might be TRBD1 (5 bases). V shed 7 bases and J shed 3 bases, with 21 bases lying between them. Per germline, CDR1 SEHNR and CDR2 FQNEAQ (reference sequence). The CDR3 consists of 16 residues. This CDR3 reads CASTSSGALGDTEAFF. As DNA, the CDR3 is TGTGCCAGCACCTCGTCCGGGGCCCTTGGGGACACTGAAGCTTTCTTT.

This clone has just a few counts. The rearrangement joins TRBV12-3 or TRBV12-4 to TRBJ1-5; perhaps TRBD1 as D (6 bases). Trimming cost V 6 bases and J 6 bases, with 12 bases left between them. This CDR3 spans 13 amino acids. The CDR3 DNA reads as TGTGCCAGCAGCAATAGGGGGGCTCAGCCCCAGCATTTT. This gives the protein CASSNRGAQPQHF.

The genes are TRBV9 and TRBJ2-1; 7 nucleotides match TRBD1. V lost 0 bases and J lost 5; bases outside the gene matches: 11. This CDR3 is built from 17 residues. Germline V gives CDR1 SGDLS, CDR2 YYNGEE. As DNA, the CDR3 is TGTGCCAGCAGCGTAGTACGTTTCGGGACAGAAGACAATGAGCAGTTCTTC. Translating it yields CASSVVRFGTEDNEQFF.

The rearrangement uses TRBV7-9 and TRBJ2-7; perhaps D is TRBD1 or TRBD2 (6 bases each). V was trimmed by 4 bases and J by 0 bases, leaving 10 bases between them. This CDR3 is 14 amino acids long. The germline gives CDR1 SEHNR, CDR2 FQNEAQ (reference sequence). CDR3 sequence (DNA): TGTGCCAGCAGCTCGGGGGCGGGCTCCTACGAGCAGTACTTC. Translation gives CASSSGAGSYEQYF. Full variable domain (outside the CDR3, taken from reference TRBV7-9 and TRBJ2-7): DTGVSQNPRHKITKRGQNVTFRCDPISEHNRLYWYRQTLGQGPEFLTYFQNEAQLEKSRLLSDRFSAERPKGSFSTLEIQRTEQGDSAMYLCASSSGAGSYEQYFGPGTRLTVT.